Listed below are T cell receptor beta chains from one sample, sequenced in a study of cytomegalovirus exposure and HLA in healthy donors. Some clones are missing from TCRdb's copy, which holds only in-frame ones; the method was immunoSEQ multiplex PCR. This sample has 180,000 or so clones, with roughly 85% found just once. The material sequenced was PBMCs. Source of these receptors: a male donor in good health and CMV-seronegative. Each CDR3 is given with its conserved first and last residue. A D gene is named only where the DNA matches it firmly. Clone sizes are given selectively: once, few, many, or a class where the clone is expanded.

>TRBJ2-7|-|-|TRBV29-1
CSVRNRLGLHEQYF
TGCAGCGTGCGTAATCGACTGGGACTCCACGAGCAGTACTTC
>TRBJ1-6|-|TRBD1|TRBV7-9
CSSTRQGSYNSPLHF
TGTTCCAGCACCCGACAGGGCTCCTATAATTCACCCCTCCACTTT
>TRBJ1-2|-|TRBD1|TRBV6-5
CASSPDRGPNYGYTF
TGTGCCAGCAGTCCGGACAGGGGGCCTAACTATGGCTACACCTTC
>TRBJ1-4|-|-|TRBV9
CASSVGGQTNEKLFF
TGTGCCAGCAGCGTAGGGGGGCAAACTAATGAAAAACTGTTTTTT
>TRBJ1-3|-|TRBD1|TRBV4-1
CASSQNLDRAGNTIYF
TGCGCCAGCAGCCAGAACTTGGACAGGGCTGGAAACACCATATATTTT
>TRBJ1-1|many|-|TRBV10-3
CANAGGLNTEAFF
TGTGCCAACGCCGGGGGGTTGAACACTGAAGCTTTCTTT
>TRBJ1-2|-|TRBD1|TRBV19
CASSMTGMNYGYTF
TGTGCCAGTAGTATGACAGGGATGAACTATGGCTACACCTTC
>TRBJ1-4|once|TRBD1|TRBV4-1
CASSGPRTGGGEKLFF
TGCGCCAGCAGCGGTCCGAGGACAGGGGGTGGTGAAAAACTGTTTTTT
>TRBJ2-7|-|-|TRBV6-5
CASSLDRSSYEQYF
TGTGCCAGCAGTTTGGACAGAAGCTCCTACGAGCAGTACTTC
>TRBJ1-2|-|-|TRBV5-4
CASSLSGTGSGYTF
TGTGCCAGCAGCTTGTCGGGAACCGGGAGTGGCTACACCTTC
>TRBJ2-7|-|-|TRBV19
CASSYLPGGVPYEQYF
TGTGCCAGTAGTTATCTCCCCGGCGGGGTACCCTACGAGCAGTACTTC
>TRBJ2-3|-|-|TRBV9
CASSPIIGTDTQYF
TGTGCCAGCAGCCCTATAATCGGCACAGATACGCAGTATTTT
>TRBJ1-1|few|-|TRBV28
CASTRGSEAFF
TGTGCCAGCACCAGGGGCTCTGAAGCTTTCTTT
>TRBJ2-1|-|TRBD1|TRBV27
CASSFPGTGAYNEQFF
TGTGCCAGCAGTTTCCCCGGCACAGGGGCTTACAATGAGCAGTTCTTC
>TRBJ1-1|-|-|TRBV11-2
CASSLGVRENTEAFF
TGTGCCAGCAGCTTAGGGGTCAGGGAGAACACTGAAGCTTTCTTT
>TRBJ2-7|once|-|TRBV5-1
CASSLSPTTTGLITYEQYF
TGCGCCAGCAGCTTGTCCCCCACAACGACAGGCTTAATTACCTACGAGCAGTACTTC
>TRBJ2-5|-|-|TRBV28
CASSLVGRATETQYF
TGTGCCAGCAGTTTGGTTGGCAGGGCGACTGAGACCCAGTACTTC
>TRBJ2-5|few|-|TRBV5-1
CASSLQGSPQETQYF
TGCGCCAGCAGCTTGCAGGGGAGCCCCCAAGAGACCCAGTACTTC
>TRBJ2-7|-|-|TRBV6-6
CASSYSSQLAYEQYF
TGTGCCAGCAGTTACTCATCCCAGTTGGCCTACGAGCAGTACTTC
>TRBJ2-3|-|-|TRBV28
CASSFYNTDTQYF
TGTGCCAGCAGCTTTTACAACACAGATACGCAGTATTTT
>TRBJ1-5|-|TRBD1|TRBV28
CASRPRTGGFQPQHF
TGTGCCAGCAGACCAAGGACAGGGGGCTTTCAGCCCCAGCATTTT
>TRBJ2-7|-|TRBD2|TRBV5-4
CASSLLAGVNEQYF
TGTGCCAGCAGCTTACTAGCGGGAGTAAACGAGCAGTACTTC
>TRBJ2-2|-|-|TRBV2
CASLTYNNPIPPIANTGELFF
TGTGCCAGCCTTACATATAATAACCCGATTCCCCCGATCGCGAACACCGGGGAGCTGTTTTTT
>TRBJ2-7|-|-|TRBV9
CASSSGDTPSGEQYF
TGTGCCAGCAGCTCCGGGGACACACCGAGCGGCGAGCAGTACTTC
>TRBJ2-4|-|TRBD2|TRBV7-2
CASSLARLAGAKNIQYF
TGTGCCAGCAGCTTAGCGCGGCTAGCGGGAGCCAAAAACATTCAGTACTTC
>TRBJ2-1|-|TRBD2|TRBV5-1
CASSLFSSGSSYNEQFF
TGCGCCAGCAGCTTGTTTTCTAGCGGGAGTTCCTACAATGAGCAGTTCTTC
>TRBJ2-1|-|TRBD2|TRBV2
CASSSVGTSGRNEQFF
TGTGCCAGCAGCTCAGTTGGGACTAGCGGGAGGAATGAGCAGTTCTTC
>TRBJ2-2|few|TRBD1|TRBV6-4
CASSEGQGAGELFF
TGTGCCAGCAGTGAGGGACAGGGGGCCGGGGAGCTGTTTTTT
>TRBJ2-7|once|TRBD2|TRBV19
CASSRTSGSIPPLEQYF
TGTGCCAGTAGTCGGACTAGCGGGAGCATTCCCCCTCTCGAGCAGTACTTC
>TRBJ2-5|once|-|TRBV2
CASSEGGPAGQETQYF
TGTGCCAGCAGTGAAGGGGGCCCCGCCGGTCAAGAGACCCAGTACTTC
>TRBJ1-1|-|-|TRBV30
CVWPFRGNTEAFF
TGTGTCTGGCCCTTCAGGGGGAACACTGAAGCTTTCTTT